This T cell receptor (beta chain) was found in a study of cytomegalovirus exposure and HLA in healthy donors. The PCR used 60 Vbeta and 13 Jbeta primers. Repertoires were generated with immunoSEQ multiplex PCR, while TCRdb's copy carries only in-frame clones and drops some. The table lists under 200,000 clones, about four fifths of them singletons. Overall study results and limits: Some V segments (TRBV6-2 and TRBV6-3 among them) were excluded as indistinguishable.

This CDR3 is 15 amino acids long. The germline V gene has CDR1 SGHRS and CDR2 YFSETQ. Concerning this clone itself: Its antigen is as yet unknown. Germline and junction disagree at one end, which may indicate a read error.

The chain joins TRBV5-1 to TRBJ1-2; D is ambiguous. The sample comprised PBMCs. The source of this sequence is a boy aged 10-17 years in good health and CMV-seronegative. CDR3 protein: CASSLGGRQSYGHTF. As DNA, the CDR3 is TGCGCCAGCAGCTTGGGAGGTCGCCAAAGCTATGGCCACACCTTC.